These T cell receptor beta chains were read from a single sample in a study of PD-L1 blockade in urothelial cancer. Clones were read by immunoSEQ multiplex PCR, and TCRdb kept only the in-frame ones, dropping some. The repertoire includes under 95,000 clones, 84% of them detected once, and roughly 8.3% sits in the top ten. The material sequenced was PBMCs, taken around atezolizumab (anti-PD-L1) treatment. The source is a woman aged 65 to 85 with urothelial cancer. Both conserved end residues are trimmed from each CDR3.

j_call | v_call | cdr3_aa
TRBJ1-6 | TRBV11-2 | ASSSGLNSYNSPLH
TRBJ2-1 | TRBV9 | ASSVDLAPYNEQF
TRBJ2-1 | TRBV20-1 | SASHYNEQF
TRBJ2-6 | TRBV6-6 | ASKLPGQEGANVLT
TRBJ2-2 | TRBV6-5 | ASSPPQANTGELF
TRBJ2-7 | TRBV9 | ASSVALAGSEQY
TRBJ1-5 | TRBV4-1 | ASSQERGRWGNQPQH
TRBJ2-7 | TRBV9 | ASSAQVGLAPYEQY
TRBJ2-5 | TRBV25-1 | ASSLAGGETQY
TRBJ1-2 | TRBV5-1 | ASGAGVMDGYT
TRBJ1-2 | TRBV5-4 | ASSRDGSKTLRGYT